A selection of T cell receptor beta chains follows, all from one sample in a study of T cell clonotyping in hematopoietic cell transplantation. Clones were sequenced by immunoSEQ multiplex PCR, and TCRdb holds only the in-frame ones, with some missing. This sample yields 7,000 or so clones, of which roughly 98% are seen a single time; around 0.6% belongs to the top ten. The starting material was PBMCs, obtained 30 days after allogeneic stem cell transplant. These receptors all stem from a male patient aged 55-69 years who had an allogeneic stem cell transplant from a related donor, so the T cells may come from the graft donor. Some clones in this sample may be carry-over from other donors' samples. Each CDR3 is given with its conserved first and last residue. A D gene is named only where the DNA matches it firmly. Not every row has a clone size; where given, it reads once, few, many or a size class.

size	J	D	V	DNA	CDR3
NA	TRBJ1-5	NA	TRBV7-9	TGTGCCAGCAGCTTCGGGGGCATCAATCAGCCCCAGCATTTT	CASSFGGINQPQHF
NA	TRBJ1-1	NA	TRBV30	TGTGCCTGCCAGAGCATAGGGGAGACTGAAGCTTTCTTT	CACQSIGETEAFF
once	TRBJ1-2	NA	TRBV4-2	TGTGCCAGCAGCCAAGACCGGGACACGACTAACTATGGCTACACCTTC	CASSQDRDTTNYGYTF
NA	TRBJ1-3	NA	TRBV19	TGTGCCAGTACCCCCCCTAGGTCGAGAACTGGAAACACCATATATTTT	CASTPPRSRTGNTIYF
NA	TRBJ1-1	NA	TRBV2	TGTGCCAGCAGGGAATACAGAAACACTGAAGCTTTCTTT	CASREYRNTEAFF
NA	TRBJ1-2	NA	TRBV10-3	TGTGCCATCAGCCAGGGAGGGTACCCTGGCTACACCTTC	CAISQGGYPGYTF
NA	TRBJ2-3	TRBD1	TRBV29-1	TGCAGCGCACGACAGGGTTCGATTAGCACAGATACGCAGTATTTT	CSARQGSISTDTQYF
NA	TRBJ1-5	NA	TRBV27	TGTGCCAGCAGTTTATGGGGTCGCACTGATCAGCCCCAGCATTTT	CASSLWGRTDQPQHF
NA	TRBJ1-2	NA	TRBV9	TGTGCCAGCAGCGTTTTCGCCGGGACATTTTATGGCTACACCTTC	CASSVFAGTFYGYTF
NA	TRBJ1-1	NA	TRBV9	TGTGCCAGCAGCGGGGGACTTATGAACACTGAAGCTTTCTTT	CASSGGLMNTEAFF
NA	TRBJ2-7	NA	TRBV6-5	TGTGCCTCTCGAGTTAAGGGTTCCTACGAGCAGTACTTC	CASRVKGSYEQYF
once	TRBJ1-1	NA	TRBV18	TGTGCCAGCTCACCTCCACTGAACACTGAAGCTTTCTTT	CASSPPLNTEAFF
NA	TRBJ2-7	NA	TRBV5-4	TGTGCCAGCAGCTTGGGGAAGGGTTTTTCGGAGCAGTACTTC	CASSLGKGFSEQYF
NA	TRBJ1-5	NA	TRBV5-6	TGTGCCAGCAGCTTGTTAACGGAAACTCATAGCAATCAGCCCCAGCATTTT	CASSLLTETHSNQPQHF
NA	TRBJ2-2	NA	TRBV5-1	TGCGCCAGCAGCCCAGGAGGGGGAGGAAGGGACACCGGGGAGCTGTTTTTT	CASSPGGGGRDTGELFF
NA	TRBJ1-2	TRBD1	TRBV2	TGTGCCAGCAGTGAGGGCAGGGGGACTTATGGCTACACCTTC	CASSEGRGTYGYTF
NA	TRBJ1-3	NA	TRBV7-2	TGTGCCAGCAGCTTAAATCAGGAAAACACCATATATTTT	CASSLNQENTIYF
NA	TRBJ1-1	TRBD1	TRBV11-2	TGTGCCAGCAGCTTAGGACAGGGCACTGAAGCTTTCTTT	CASSLGQGTEAFF
NA	TRBJ2-7	TRBD1	TRBV5-6	TGTGCCAGCAGCTTGGCGGGGGACAGGTCCTACGAGCAGTACTTC	CASSLAGDRSYEQYF
NA	TRBJ1-2	NA	TRBV11-2	TGTGCCAGCAGCTTAAGGTCGCTCTATGGCTACACCTTC	CASSLRSLYGYTF
NA	TRBJ1-6	NA	TRBV6-1	TGTGCCAGCAGTGGTACGGGAGGATACTATAATTCACCCCTCCACTTT	CASSGTGGYYNSPLHF
NA	TRBJ1-2	NA	TRBV19	TGTGCCAGTAGTATTGACAGCACGGGGACAACCTTC	CASSIDSTGTTF
NA	TRBJ1-4	TRBD1	TRBV25-1	TGTGCCAGCAGTGAATATTCGGACAGGGGAGGTGAAGGTGAAAAACTGTTTTTT	CASSEYSDRGGEGEKLFF
NA	TRBJ2-7	NA	TRBV7-2	TGTGCCAGCAGCTCGCAGGGGCTCTCCTACGAGCAGTACTTC	CASSSQGLSYEQYF
NA	TRBJ1-3	NA	TRBV2	TGTGCCAGCAGGTCGCAAGTTTCGGGAAACACCATATATTTT	CASRSQVSGNTIYF
NA	TRBJ1-4	TRBD1	TRBV30	TGTGCCTGGAGTTACCGGGACAGGGATGCTGAAAAACTGTTTTTT	CAWSYRDRDAEKLFF